Shown below are 25 T cell receptor beta chains from a single sample sequenced in a study of human T cells and chemical hapten exposure. Time point of the sample: patch test 3, about 24 weeks after DPC sensitization. The treatment was: therapeutic diphenylcyclopropenone sensitization with weekly scalp DPC. TCRdb re-called the RACE reads with MiXCR, one entry per CDR3 protein. The table shows roughly 90,000 distinct CDR3 sequences, with about 11% occurring only once. The sequences come from whole blood, collected in connection with sensitization to the hapten diphenylcyclopropenone (DPC). These receptors were taken from a woman between 25 and 40 years old with alopecia areata. Some clones in this sample may be carry-over from other donors' samples.

The chain recombines TRBV20-1 with TRBJ2-7; D is unresolved. This CDR3 contains 12 residues. Germline loops: CDR1 DFQATT, CDR2 SNEGSKA (reference sequence). V lost 3 bases, J lost 4 bases, and 10 bases lay in between. The chain's CDR3 is CSASEARYEQYF. The CDR3 DNA is TGCAGTGCTAGCGAAGCCCGTTACGAGCAGTACTTC.

This clonotype was found a few times. The chain combines TRBV11-2 with TRBJ2-1, with D perhaps TRBD1 (5 bases). This CDR3 contains 16 residues. Trimming took 5 bases from V and 3 from J, leaving 17 bases between them. Per germline, CDR1 SGHAT and CDR2 FQNNGV. The CDR3 bases are TGTGCCAGCAGCCATCCCGCAGGGCCCCTCTACAATGAGCAGTTCTTC. It codes for CASSHPAGPLYNEQFF.

This clonotype was observed many times. The chain recombines TRBV18 with TRBJ1-1, with D possibly matching TRBD1 (5 bases). This CDR3 comprises 15 residues. The germline V gene encodes CDR1 KGHSH and CDR2 LQKENI. V dropped 2 bases and J dropped 2 bases, with 12 bases sitting between them. The CDR3 region is CASSPSGRVNTEAFF. For the CDR3, the DNA is TGTGCCAGCTCACCATCGGGCAGGGTAAACACTGAAGCTTTCTTT.

This clonotype was detected many times. The rearrangement joins TRBV2 to TRBJ1-1; D unresolved. The CDR3 contains 10 residues. The V and J ends lost 4 bases and 11 bases respectively, with 8 bases between them. CDR1 is SNHLY and CDR2 is FYNNEI in the germline V gene. The CDR3 reads CASSGKVAFF. CDR3 DNA sequence: TGTGCCAGCAGTGGAAAGGTTGCTTTCTTT.

This clonotype was counted ten times or more. The chain is built from TRBV12-3 or TRBV12-4 and TRBJ1-5, with a weak D call TRBD1 (5 bases). The CDR3 extends over 13 amino acids. V dropped 4 bases and J dropped 9 bases, with 13 bases sitting between them. The CDR3 sequence: CASSSSDGAPQHF. In nucleotides, the CDR3 is TGTGCCAGCAGTTCCTCGGACGGGGCGCCCCAGCATTTT.

At least ten counts were recorded for this clonotype. The chain uses TRBV12-3 or TRBV12-4 and TRBJ2-5; no clear D gene. V shed 5 bases and J shed 1 base, with 11 bases lying between them. This CDR3 is 14 amino acids long. The CDR3 is CASSPQVIQETQYF. Here the CDR3 DNA reads TGTGCCAGCAGTCCCCAGGTTATCCAAGAGACCCAGTACTTC.

This clonotype was seen only a few times. DNA for the CDR3: TGTGCCAGCAGCTCCACGGACAGGGGATATGGCTACACCTTC. Its protein product is CASSSTDRGYGYTF. This chain links TRBV11-2 with TRBJ1-2; 9 bases are shared with TRBD1. Trimming cost V 4 bases and J 5 bases; bases outside gene matches: 5. The CDR3 runs to 14 residues. Germline V gene data show CDR1 as SGHAT and CDR2 as FQNNGV. The variable domain in full, with the rest retrieved from reference TRBV11-2 and TRBJ1-2, is EAGVAQSPRYKIIEKRQSVAFWCNPISGHATLYWYQQILGQGPKLLIQFQNNGVVDDSQLPKDRFSAERLKGVDSTLKIQPAKLEDSAVYLCASSSTDRGYGYTFGSGTRLTVV.

The sample holds many counts of this clonotype. The V and J genes are TRBV5-1 and TRBJ2-7, with 7 bases matching TRBD1. The V gene end was trimmed by 0 bases and the J gene end by 2 bases; junction bases not matched to a gene: 2. The germline CDR1 and CDR2 sequences are SGHRS and YFSETQ. The CDR3 sequence is 14 residues long. The chain's CDR3 is CASSLVGTAYEQYV. The CDR3 bases are TGCGCCAGCAGCTTGGTTGGGACAGCCTACGAGCAGTACGTC.

This chain uses TRBV7-2 with TRBJ1-6, with a weak D call TRBD1 (5 bases). This CDR3 comprises 14 residues. Germline assignment: CDR1 SGHTA and CDR2 FQGNSA. The V end lost 3 bases, the J end lost 4 bases, and 7 bases lay between the germline ends. CDR3 DNA: TGTGCCAGCAGCTTGACAGTTTATAATTCACCCCTCCACTTT. This translates into CASSLTVYNSPLHF.

The chain uses TRBV5-1 and TRBJ1-1; possibly TRBD1 for D (5 bases). The length of the CDR3 is 15 residues. V was shortened by 0 bases and J by 1 base, with 10 bases between the two germline ends. CDR1 and CDR2 from the germline V gene are SGHRS and YFSETQ. DNA for the CDR3: TGCGCCAGCAGCTTGGTGGAGGGGTGGAACACTGAAGCTTTCTTT. It codes for CASSLVEGWNTEAFF.

This clonotype was observed at least ten times. The chain uses TRBV19 and TRBJ1-5; D might be TRBD1 (6 bases). V dropped 3 bases and J dropped 3 bases, with 9 bases sitting between them. This CDR3 contains 14 residues. CDR1 and CDR2 from the germline V gene are LNHDA and SQIVND (reference sequence). The CDR3 DNA reads as TGTGCCAGTAGTATTCAGGGGAACAATCAGCCCCAGCATTTT. Protein: CASSIQGNNQPQHF.

This clonotype was detected a few times. The chain combines TRBV20-1 with TRBJ2-7, with D perhaps being TRBD1 or TRBD2 (6 bases each). Looked up from germline, CDR1 is DFQATT and CDR2 is SNEGSKA (reference sequence). The CDR3 extends over 14 amino acids. Trimming cost V 2 bases and J 0 bases, with 11 bases left between them. The CDR3 loop reads CSARKGGTSYEQYF. The CDR3 DNA reads TGCAGTGCTAGAAAGGGGGGAACCTCCTACGAGCAGTACTTC.

This clonotype was recorded at least ten times. The chain recombines TRBV29-1 with TRBJ2-3; TRBD2 matches at 9 bases. The V gene's germline CDR1 is SQVTM and CDR2 ANQGSEA. J lost 6 bases, V lost 6 bases, and 7 bases had no gene match. The length of the CDR3 is 13 residues. The CDR3 bases are TGCAGCGTCCCCCGGCGGGGGGGTGATACGCAGTATTTT. As protein: CSVPRRGGDTQYF.

This clonotype has just a few counts. The chain carries TRBV7-9 and TRBJ1-1; D unclear. V was shortened by 5 bases and J by 3 bases, with 13 bases between the two germline ends. Germline values: CDR1 SEHNR, CDR2 FQNEAQ (reference sequence). This CDR3 has 14 residues. Written as DNA, the CDR3 is TGTGCCAGCAGCCCAACCATGGACGACACTGAAGCTTTCTTT. Protein product: CASSPTMDDTEAFF.

This clonotype has only a few counts. The chain joins TRBV28 to TRBJ1-1; 7 bases are shared with TRBD1. V shed 6 bases, J shed 7 bases, and the junction held 5 bases outside the gene matches. The CDR3 has 12 amino acids. Germline values: CDR1 MDHEN, CDR2 SYDVKM. CDR3 amino acids: CASSVGTDEAFF. The CDR3 bases are TGTGCCAGCAGCGTGGGGACAGATGAAGCTTTCTTT.

The V call is TRBV29-1, the J call TRBJ2-7; D is unclear. Germline loops: CDR1 SQVTM, CDR2 ANQGSEA. V shed 5 bases and J shed 2 bases, with 4 bases lying between them. The CDR3 is 10 amino acids. Written as DNA, the CDR3 is TGCAGCGTTTCCCCCTACGAGCAGTACGTC. Translation: CSVSPYEQYV.

The chain recombines TRBV7-9 with TRBJ2-5; D is uncertain. The CDR3 runs to 13 residues. Germline CDR1 SEHNR, CDR2 FQNEAQ (reference sequence). Trimming cost V 1 base and J 5 bases, with 8 bases left between them. CDR3 DNA sequence: TGTGCCAGCAGCTTAGTACTGGGGGAGACCCAGTACTTC. As protein: CASSLVLGETQYF.

There are many counts of this clonotype. This chain links TRBV12-3 or TRBV12-4 with TRBJ1-1; TRBD1 is a possible D gene (6 bases). The CDR3 has 13 residues. Between the trimmed V and J ends, which lost 6 bases and 5 bases, there was a span of 13 bases. The CDR3 region is CASRPTGGTEAFF. The CDR3, as DNA: TGTGCCAGCAGGCCGACAGGTGGTACTGAAGCTTTCTTT.

This clonotype was recorded a few times. The rearrangement uses TRBV10-2 and TRBJ2-3; 7 bases fit TRBD2. Germline CDR1 and CDR2: WSHSY and SAAADI. The CDR3 runs to 15 residues. After removal of 4 bases from V and 5 bases from J, the junction contained 9 bases not matched to a gene. CDR3 region: CASSGVAGVEDTQYF. The CDR3 DNA sequence: TGCGCCAGCAGTGGAGTTGCGGGAGTTGAAGATACGCAGTATTTT.

In its sample, this clonotype was seen many times. The CDR3 sequence: CASSSGGLTEAFF. For the CDR3, the DNA is TGTGCCAGCAGCTCGGGAGGTCTCACTGAAGCTTTCTTT. J is TRBJ1-1 and V is TRBV5-5; D call uncertain. V was shortened by 3 bases and J by 4 bases, with 10 bases between the two germline ends. The V gene's germline CDR1 is SGHKS and CDR2 YYEKEE (reference sequence). The CDR3 consists of 13 residues.

This clonotype has at least ten counts. This rearrangement joins TRBV18 to TRBJ1-1; tentative D call: TRBD1 (5 bases). Trimming took 5 bases from V and 6 from J, leaving 19 bases between them. Per germline, CDR1 KGHSH and CDR2 LQKENI. The length of the CDR3 is 15 residues. The CDR3 DNA reads as TGTGCCAGCTCAGACGGGGGTAGCCGTTTCGCTGAAGCTTTCTTT. As protein: CASSDGGSRFAEAFF. Filled out from reference TRBV18 and TRBJ1-1, the complete variable domain reads NAGVMQNPRHLVRRRGQEARLRCSPMKGHSHVYWYRQLPEEGLKFMVYLQKENIIDESGMPKERFSAEFPKEGPSILRIQQVVRGDSAAYFCASSDGGSRFAEAFFGQGTRLTVV.

Many counts were recorded for this clonotype. This chain links TRBV4-1 with TRBJ2-3; D not certain. The CDR3 sequence is 13 residues long. Germline V lookup: CDR1 MGHRA, CDR2 YSYEKL. Deletions cut 1 base from V and 5 bases from J, with 7 bases between. The CDR3: CASSQVDGDTQYF. The CDR3 coding sequence is TGCGCCAGCAGCCAAGTCGACGGAGATACGCAGTATTTT.

The rearrangement uses TRBV6-2 or TRBV6-3 and TRBJ1-4, with TRBD1 matching over 8 bases. Losses at the gene ends were 6 bases for V and 8 bases for J; bases not matched to a gene: 8. The CDR3 is 14 residues long. CDR1 and CDR2 from the germline V gene are MNHEY and SVGEGT. CDR3 region: CASRVTGVREKLFF. CDR3 in DNA: TGTGCCAGCAGAGTGACAGGGGTTCGCGAAAAACTGTTTTTT.

This clonotype was counted at least ten times. V is TRBV20-1 and J is TRBJ2-3, with D possibly being TRBD1 or TRBD2 (5 bases each). V was trimmed by 3 bases and J by 1 base, leaving 14 bases between them. The length of the CDR3 is 15 residues. Germline lookup yields CDR1 DFQATT and CDR2 SNEGSKA (reference sequence). CDR3 in amino acids: CSASGRAGGTDTQYF. In DNA, the CDR3 is TGCAGTGCTAGCGGCAGGGCCGGGGGCACAGATACGCAGTATTTT.

This clonotype has a handful of counts. The chain couples TRBV3-1 to TRBJ1-3; unclear D gene. V dropped 4 bases and J dropped 1 base, with 11 bases sitting between them. CDR1 is LGHDT and CDR2 is YNNKEL in the germline V gene (reference sequence). The CDR3 is 15 residues long. Written as DNA, the CDR3 is TGTGCCAGCAGCCTCAAGATAGGTTCTGGAAACACCATATATTTT. Its protein is CASSLKIGSGNTIYF.